One sample yielded the 10 T cell receptor beta chains listed below, sequenced in a study of CD8 T cells in Susac syndrome. The RNA, roughly 0.45 to 1 ug, was put through reverse transcription using random hexamers. From the immunoSEQ multiplex PCR reads, TCRdb called clonotypes with MiXCR, one entry per CDR3 protein. The sample holds about 130,000 distinct CDR3 sequences, approximately 94% seen once. The sample comprised CD4+ T cells from PBMCs. The source of these receptors is a human donor with multiple sclerosis.

The genes are TRBV5-5 and TRBJ2-7; 9 nucleotides agree with TRBD1. V dropped 4 bases and J dropped 5; count of bases not matched to a gene: 4. This CDR3 region has 13 residues. Per the germline V gene, CDR1 is SGHKS and CDR2 is YYEKEE (reference sequence). In nucleotides, the CDR3 is TGTGCCAGCAGCAAAAACAGGGGGCACGAGCAGTACTTC. Residues: CASSKNRGHEQYF.

The rearrangement links TRBV30 to TRBJ1-2; D is undetermined. Germline CDR1 and CDR2: GTSNPN and SVGIG (reference sequence). V lost 5 bases and J 6 bases, leaving 16 bases between the germline ends. This CDR3 is 13 amino acids long. The CDR3 DNA sequence: TGTGCCTGGGCGAAAGGCCTCCAGGATGGCTACACCTTC. This sequence encodes CAWAKGLQDGYTF.

The chain links TRBV20-1 to TRBJ2-7; 7 bases are shared with TRBD2. Germline trimming cut 5 bases from V and 5 bases from J; bases unmatched to any gene: 12. Germline-derived CDR1 and CDR2 are DFQATT and SNEGSKA (reference sequence). The CDR3 length is 14 residues. The CDR3, as DNA: TGCAGTGCTGTTGTCACTCCGGCGGGAGACGAGCAGTACTTC. This encodes CSAVVTPAGDEQYF.

V is TRBV7-9 and J is TRBJ1-2, with a weak D call TRBD1 (5 bases). The CDR3 is 15 residues long. Germline-derived CDR1 and CDR2 are SEHNR and FQNEAQ (reference sequence). The V and J ends lost 3 bases and 0 bases respectively, with 11 bases between them. The CDR3 here is CASSFRTNANYGYTF. The CDR3 nucleotides are TGTGCCAGCAGCTTCAGGACAAACGCTAACTATGGCTACACCTTC.

V and J are TRBV6-1 and TRBJ1-2, with 7 bases lining up with TRBD1. This CDR3 region has 14 residues. Germline V gene data show CDR1 as MNHNS and CDR2 as SASEGT. V shed 4 bases and J 5 bases; nucleotides not matched to a gene: 7. Here the CDR3 reads CASSGRGRGYGYTF. The DNA for the CDR3 is TGTGCCAGCAGTGGAAGGGGGCGCGGATATGGCTACACCTTC.

This chain connects TRBV9 to TRBJ1-1, with 10 bases identical to TRBD1. The V and J ends lost 2 bases and 5 bases, in that order; junction bases with no gene match: 3. Germline CDR1 is SGDLS and CDR2 is YYNGEE. This CDR3 is built from 14 residues. The CDR3 is CASSVEDRGTEAFF. CDR3 DNA sequence: TGTGCCAGCAGCGTCGAGGACAGGGGGACTGAAGCTTTCTTT.

The rearrangement joins TRBV20-1 to TRBJ2-2; unclear D gene. Per germline, CDR1 DFQATT and CDR2 SNEGSKA (reference sequence). The CDR3 sequence is 11 residues long. Trimming pared 5 bases from V and 2 bases from J, leaving 3 bases between. CDR3 sequence: CSAANTGELFF. CDR3 bases: TGCAGTGCTGCCAACACCGGGGAGCTGTTTTTT.

The chain couples TRBV18 to TRBJ1-2; TRBD1 matches at 11 bases. V shed 6 bases and J 4 bases; nucleotides not matched to a gene: 7. Germline V gene data show CDR1 as KGHSH and CDR2 as LQKENI. The CDR3 is 15 residues long. As DNA, the CDR3 is TGTGCCAGCTCCCCCGGGACAGGGGGGTTCTATGGCTACACCTTC. The encoded protein is CASSPGTGGFYGYTF.

The CDR3 DNA reads as TGCAGCGTGGGTGGACTAGCGGGAGGGCGTGGAGATACGCAGTATTTT. This gives the protein CSVGGLAGGRGDTQYF. The V and J genes are TRBV29-1 and TRBJ2-3, with 15 positions matching TRBD2. V lost 6 bases and J lost 5; bases outside the gene matches: 9. The CDR3 sequence is 16 residues long. The germline gives CDR1 SQVTM, CDR2 ANQGSEA.

The chain links TRBV19 to TRBJ1-3; no clear D. CDR3 size: 13 residues. The V end lost 6 bases, the J end lost 5 bases, and 11 bases lay between the germline ends. Germline V gene lookup returns CDR1 LNHDA and CDR2 SQIVND (reference sequence). In nucleotides, the CDR3 is TGTGCCAGTAGCCTTGGTTCCAGAAACACCATATATTTT. The encoded protein is CASSLGSRNTIYF.